This T cell receptor beta chain was identified during a study of cytomegalovirus exposure and HLA in healthy donors. Findings of the study overall: Per a prior analysis, the majority of TCR beta V segments were productive roughly 87% or roughly 30% of the time. Analyses of presence and absence presupposed an approximately uniform sequencing depth across donors. In a later analysis, CMV-associated beta chains were mostly HLA-associated, it appeared.

With 60 Vbeta and 13 Jbeta primers, the PCR was carried out. Sequenced by immunoSEQ multiplex PCR; TCRdb stores in-frame clones only, minus some. The top ten hold around 3% of the sample, which has some 40,000 clones, more than 65% seen once. Healthy bone marrow donors supplied every sample. With respect to this clone: Its cognate antigen is unknown.

This CDR3 is 15 amino acids long. Trimming cost V 4 bases and J 4 bases; bases outside gene matches: 8. CDR1 is SGHRS, CDR2 YFSETQ, per germline. The receptor was isolated from a man between 50 and 59 years old in good health and CMV-seronegative. Sequencing was performed on PBMCs. This chain joins TRBV5-1 and TRBJ1-3; TRBD1 matches 7 bases. The CDR3 spells CASSKRQGPGNTIYF. The CDR3 DNA reads TGCGCCAGCAGCAAGAGACAGGGACCAGGAAACACCATATATTTT.